This record concerns one TCR beta chain sequence. Which antigen it targets is not known. Per-nucleotide qualities are absent, and no much larger clonotype sits a single base away. All donors were healthy Caucasians. The twin cohort comprised three pairs of female monozygotic twins, all aged roughly 18 to 30 years. CD4+ and CD8+ T cell populations were isolated with positive isolation kits from Invitrogen. Libraries came from 5' RACE. TCRdb records Illumina HiSeq 2000 as the sequencer. A universal primer binding site was added through template switching, and the final cDNA carried a unique molecular identifier so that TCR cDNA molecules could be counted accurately. First-strand cDNA for TCR alpha and beta chains was synthesized from specific primers in the conserved constant-segment region. Each cDNA library was double barcoded, with a SMART-Mk sample barcode plus Illumina barcodes, to control for contamination. Two successive PCR steps introduced TruSeq adapter sequences along with Illumina sample barcodes. TCR alpha and beta cDNA libraries were sequenced on the Illumina HiSeq platform with custom primers. Turning to the authors' computational methods: MiGEC was used to process raw reads and extract unique molecular identifiers, and MiXCR was used to find CDR3 positions. For each individual, recombination models were inferred using an EM algorithm with the repgenHMM and IGoR tools. Shared clonotypes were analyzed with the tcR package in R, and sharing was normalized by the product of cloneset sizes. Out-of-frame nonproductive sequences were analyzed to study raw recombination free of thymic and clonal selection effects. Through fastp at Q25 and MiXCR, TCRdb rebuilt clones from the public reads, retaining in-frame beta chains. Rows with one shared CDR3 protein collapse into an entry with the most common genes and DNA. The V and J calls follow TCRdb's processing rather than the paper's. For this sample the table gives approximately 500,000 distinct CDR3 sequences, of which over 12% were detected only once. Of the sample, 0.44% falls within the top ten clones.

The data derive from a study of identical twins (dated by TCRdb to between 2015 and 2016). Looking at the study overall: To test whether fetal clonotypes persist, the study used deep sequencing on TCR alpha and beta repertoires from monozygotic twins, unrelated adults of various ages, and cord blood. Replicate twin experiments were performed at different times using different library preparation protocols to rule out contamination.

General findings and caveats noted by the study authors: Compared with coincidental sharing between unrelated individuals, an excess of low generation-probability sequences was observed among out-of-frame TCR alpha sequences shared between twins. The excess sharing between twins in beta out-of-frame sequences was weaker because fewer shared sequences reduced the signal-to-noise ratio. Zero-insertion analyses could be partly confounded by invariant T cells such as MAIT and iNKT, though diverse VJ usage argued against such confounding for most clonotypes. Out-of-frame TCR alpha sharing in monozygotic twins was systematically underestimated by recombination models, whereas sharing between unrelated individuals was in agreement with the recombination models. Because the same donors could not be followed over many years, the conclusions depended on cross-sectional statistical analysis. Fewer insertions were carried by abundant cord blood beta clonotypes, a similar but weaker trend appeared in young adult naive repertoires, and no such trend appeared in memory repertoires.

Trimming removed 6 bases from V and 0 bases from J, leaving 12 bases between the germline ends. The germline V gene (reference sequence) provides CDR1 DFQATT and CDR2 SNEGSKA. The CDR3 covers 15 residues, taking in both the cysteine and the phenylalanine. Only the CDR3 portion is preserved as DNA: 45 bases, with reading frame beginning at the first base. The data were also submitted as part of a second study, on yellow fever vaccine responses in identical twins. As noted in the second study: The T cell response to vaccination in identical twins was reported by the authors to appear partly convergent and partly personalized. Focusing on identical twins, the study followed the T cell clones that responded to the vaccine, and did so with precision.

This receptor chain uses TRBV20-1 and TRBJ1-6; no D gene call is confident. This TCR was recovered from a woman aged 18 to 35 in good health. The sequenced sample consisted of CD4+ T cells sorted from blood. The CDR3 protein sequence reads: CSAPELSSYNSPLHF. The nucleotides read TGCAGTGCCCCGGAACTCAGCTCCTATAATTCACCCCTCCACTTT.